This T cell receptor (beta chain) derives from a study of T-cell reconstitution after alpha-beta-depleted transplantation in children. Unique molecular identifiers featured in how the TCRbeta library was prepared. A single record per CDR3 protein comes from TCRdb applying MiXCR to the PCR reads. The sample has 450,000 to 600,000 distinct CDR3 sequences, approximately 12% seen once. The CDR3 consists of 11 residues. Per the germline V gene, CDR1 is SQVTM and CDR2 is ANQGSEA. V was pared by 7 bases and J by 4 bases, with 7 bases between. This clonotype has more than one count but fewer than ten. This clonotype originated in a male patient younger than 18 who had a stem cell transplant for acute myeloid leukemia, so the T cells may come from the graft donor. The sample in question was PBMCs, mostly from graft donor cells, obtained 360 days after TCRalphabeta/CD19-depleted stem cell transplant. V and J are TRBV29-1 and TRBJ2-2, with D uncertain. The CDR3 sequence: CSARATGELFF. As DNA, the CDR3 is TGCAGCGCTCGGGCCACCGGGGAGCTGTTTTTT.